The 17 T cell receptor beta chains reported below all come from one sample, sequenced in a study of T cell responses to AZD1222 COVID-19 vaccine. TCRdb's copy holds only in-frame clones and misses some; the assay was immunoSEQ multiplex PCR. The data hold roughly 80,000 clones, with 88% observed a single time. This specimen was peripheral blood, taken on day 0 of MenACWY control vaccination. The receptors were gathered from an adult in good health.

The chain employs TRBV29-1 and TRBJ1-2; D remains unclear. Germline values: CDR1 SQVTM, CDR2 ANQGSEA. The CDR3 sequence is 14 residues long. Trimming removed 5 bases at V and 1 base at J, with 14 bases between. This chain's CDR3 is CSVFGPSNNYGYTF. The DNA for the CDR3 is TGCAGCGTTTTTGGACCCTCAAATAACTATGGCTACACCTTC.

This clone was recorded only once. The V gene is TRBV28, the J gene TRBJ1-6; D is perhaps TRBD1 (6 bases). Germline CDR1 and CDR2: MDHEN and SYDVKM. V lost 5 bases and J lost 3, with 11 bases in between. This CDR3 has 15 residues. Here the CDR3 DNA reads TGTGCCAGCAGTATTAGGGGGTACTATAATTCACCCCTCCACTTT. Its translation is CASSIRGYYNSPLHF. The variable domain in full, with the rest retrieved from reference TRBV28 and TRBJ1-6, is DVKVTQSSRYLVKRTGEKVFLECVQDMDHENMFWYRQDPGLGLRLIYFSYDVKMKEKGDIPEGYSVSREKKERFSLILESASTNQTSMYLCASSIRGYYNSPLHFGNGTRLTVT.

The V and J genes are TRBV28 and TRBJ2-1, with D perhaps matching TRBD2 (5 bases). The CDR3 consists of 15 residues. Germline CDR1 is MDHEN and CDR2 is SYDVKM. With 6 bases removed from V and 2 bases from J, the gap between germline ends came to 14 bases. This CDR3 reads CASSPEDGTYNEQFF. DNA of the CDR3: TGTGCCAGCAGCCCCGAGGACGGGACCTACAATGAGCAGTTCTTC. The full variable domain, in which reference TRBV28 and TRBJ2-1 provide the parts outside the CDR3, is DVKVTQSSRYLVKRTGEKVFLECVQDMDHENMFWYRQDPGLGLRLIYFSYDVKMKEKGDIPEGYSVSREKKERFSLILESASTNQTSMYLCASSPEDGTYNEQFFGPGTRLTVL.

The V gene is TRBV24-1, the J gene TRBJ1-5; 8 nucleotides match TRBD1. J gave up 4 bases and V 6 bases, and 1 base lay outside the gene matches. The CDR3 loop spans 13 amino acids. Germline lookup yields CDR1 KGHDR and CDR2 SFDVKD. This CDR3 is CATSTGGNQPQHF. The CDR3 region has the DNA TGTGCCACCAGTACAGGGGGAAATCAGCCCCAGCATTTT.

The chain is built from TRBV5-4 and TRBJ1-2; a weak D match, TRBD1 (5 bases). Germline values: CDR1 SGHNT, CDR2 YYREEE (reference sequence). The CDR3 sequence is 14 residues long. The germline V and J ends were trimmed by 1 base and 3 bases, with 10 bases remaining between them. CDR3 protein: CASSLIGGDYGYTF. In DNA, the CDR3 is TGTGCCAGCAGCTTGATTGGGGGAGACTATGGCTACACCTTC.

The rearrangement uses TRBV7-7 and TRBJ2-3, with TRBD2 matching 9 bases. V was pared by 2 bases and J by 3 bases, with 6 bases of the junction left unmatched. This CDR3 spans 16 amino acids. CDR1 is SSHAT and CDR2 is FNYEAQ in the germline V gene (reference sequence). CDR3 in amino acids: CASSLRPGLATDTQYF. In DNA form, the CDR3 reads TGTGCCAGCAGCTTAAGGCCGGGACTAGCAACAGATACGCAGTATTTT.

The DNA for the CDR3 is TGTGCCAGCAGCGCAGCGGAAACGAACACCGGGGAGCTGTTTTTT. Residues: CASSAAETNTGELFF. This chain connects TRBV7-2 to TRBJ2-2; the D gene is possibly TRBD2 (5 bases). The V gene lost 5 bases and the J gene lost 0 bases, with 10 bases spanning the gap. The CDR3 length is 15 residues. Germline V gene lookup returns CDR1 SGHTA and CDR2 FQGNSA.

This chain connects TRBV27 to TRBJ2-2; TRBD1 matches at 7 bases. J lost 1 base, V lost 3 bases, and 2 bases had no gene match. CDR1 and CDR2 from the germline V gene are MNHEY and SMNVEV (reference sequence). This CDR3 has 15 residues. CDR3 in amino acids: CASSFWDRNTGELFF. CDR3 bases: TGTGCCAGCAGTTTTTGGGACAGGAACACCGGGGAGCTGTTTTTT.

The V gene is TRBV11-3, the J gene TRBJ2-2; the match to TRBD2 covers 7 bases. Germline V gives CDR1 SGHNT, CDR2 YENEEA. This CDR3 region has 14 residues. The J segment lost 6 bases and the V segment lost 2 bases, leaving 3 bases of the junction unmatched. The CDR3 DNA is TGTGCCAGCAGCTTAAACCGGGAGGCCGGGGAGCTGTTTTTT. Its translation: CASSLNREAGELFF. The full variable domain, its missing parts supplied by reference TRBV11-3 and TRBJ2-2, is EAGVVQSPRYKIIEKKQPVAFWCNPISGHNTLYWYLQNLGQGPELLIRYENEEAVDDSQLPKDRFSAERLKGVDSTLKIQPAELGDSAVYLCASSLNREAGELFFGEGSRLTVL.

The chain has TRBV5-4 and TRBJ2-7, with 11 nucleotides matching TRBD1. CDR3 length equals 15 residues. From germline, CDR1 is SGHNT and CDR2 YYREEE (reference sequence). Trimming took 4 bases from V and 4 from J; bases not matched to a gene: 7. CDR3 region: CASSHAGTGGYEQYF. The CDR3, as DNA: TGTGCCAGCAGCCATGCCGGGACAGGGGGTTACGAGCAGTACTTC.

The V gene is TRBV7-9, the J gene TRBJ2-7; weak D call: TRBD2 (6 bases). Trimming cost V 5 bases and J 2 bases, with 22 bases left between them. Germline values: CDR1 SEHNR, CDR2 FQNEAQ (reference sequence). The CDR3 totals 17 residues. The CDR3 reads CASSPLMGLLGPYEQYF. CDR3 DNA sequence: TGTGCCAGCAGCCCTCTAATGGGACTCCTAGGCCCCTACGAGCAGTACTTC.

This chain connects TRBV9 to TRBJ2-7, with TRBD2 matching over 10 bases. J was trimmed by 3 bases and V by 3 bases; bases with no gene match: 6. The germline CDR1 and CDR2 sequences are SGDLS and YYNGEE. The CDR3 is 15 residues long. The chain's CDR3 is CASSALAGDLYEQYF. As DNA, the CDR3 is TGTGCCAGCAGCGCTCTAGCGGGAGATCTCTACGAGCAGTACTTC.

This clone was seen just once. The chain links TRBV10-3 to TRBJ1-3, with 9 bases that match TRBD1. Germline trimming cut 8 bases from V and 0 bases from J; bases unmatched to any gene: 8. The CDR3 is 16 amino acids. Germline V lookup: CDR1 ENHRY, CDR2 SYGVKD. The CDR3 DNA reads as TGTGCCATCGAGCCGGGACAGGGAGACTCTGGAAACACCATATATTTT. Residues: CAIEPGQGDSGNTIYF.

The chain joins TRBV28 to TRBJ1-1, with 8 bases identical to TRBD1. The CDR3 runs to 16 residues. Trimming at V came to 4 bases and at J to 5 bases, leaving 12 bases not matched to a gene. Germline loops: CDR1 MDHEN, CDR2 SYDVKM. Here the CDR3 DNA reads TGTGCCAGCAGTTCTCCCACAGGGGGTTGGAAGACTGAAGCTTTCTTT. It translates to CASSSPTGGWKTEAFF.

The DNA of the CDR3 is TGTGCCAGTAGTATAGGGTACTCCTACGAGCAGTACTTC. Translating gives CASSIGYSYEQYF. This chain connects TRBV19 to TRBJ2-7; no firm D call. V was pared by 1 base and J by 0 bases, with 4 bases between. CDR1 is LNHDA and CDR2 is SQIVND in the germline V gene (reference sequence). The CDR3 has 13 residues. The entire variable domain, with the rest obtained from reference TRBV19 and TRBJ2-7, is as follows: DGGITQSPKYLFRKEGQNVTLSCEQNLNHDAMYWYRQDPGQGLRLIYYSQIVNDFQKGDIAEGYSVSREKKESFPLTVTSAQKNPTAFYLCASSIGYSYEQYFGPGTRLTVT.

This sequence joins TRBV9 and TRBJ1-2; D is unresolved. The V gene lost 0 bases and the J gene lost 8 bases, with 8 bases spanning the gap. CDR3 length: 12 residues. CDR1 and CDR2 from the germline V gene are SGDLS and YYNGEE. CDR3: CASSVAAGGYTF. In nucleotides, the CDR3 is TGTGCCAGCAGCGTAGCCGCCGGCGGCTACACCTTC.

The chain employs TRBV4-3 and TRBJ1-1; tentatively, D is TRBD1 (5 bases). The length of the CDR3 is 12 residues. V shed 1 base and J shed 6 bases, with 6 bases lying between them. Germline V gives CDR1 LGHNA, CDR2 YSLEER. CDR3 amino acids: CASSQGTSEAFF. CDR3 coding DNA: TGCGCCAGCAGCCAAGGGACATCTGAAGCTTTCTTT.